The 5 T cell receptor beta chains presented below share a single source sample, sequenced in a study of blood T cell repertoires in COVID-19. TCRdb's copy holds only in-frame clones and misses some; the assay was immunoSEQ multiplex PCR. The data contain 70,000 to 95,000 clones, approximately 80% of them singletons. The material sequenced was peripheral blood. The origin of the receptors is an older man with active or convalescent COVID-19.

CDR3 in amino acids: CASSFGQTETQYF. The DNA for the CDR3 is TGTGCCAGCAGCTTCGGACAAACAGAGACCCAGTACTTC. The chain links TRBV11-2 to TRBJ2-5, with a tentative D call TRBD1 (5 bases). The V gene's germline CDR1 is SGHAT and CDR2 FQNNGV. The CDR3 has 13 residues. V was pared by 3 bases and J by 4 bases, with 9 bases between.

This chain links TRBV18 with TRBJ1-4; D is possibly TRBD1 (5 bases). In germline, CDR1 is KGHSH, CDR2 LQKENI. The CDR3 consists of 14 residues. Between the trimmed V and J ends, which lost 3 bases and 5 bases, there was a span of 10 bases. The CDR3 spells CASSPLDSNEKLFF. CDR3 bases: TGTGCCAGCTCACCTCTCGACAGCAATGAAAAACTGTTTTTT.

Comments on this clone: Relative to the germline gene, one junction end is altered; a read error may explain this. The gene calls are TRBV11-2 and TRBJ2-2; possible D gene TRBD2, 6 bases. CDR3 length equals 12 residues. Germline CDR1 and CDR2: SGHAT and FQNNGV. The CDR3 DNA follows: TGTGCCAGCAGCTTAGATTTGGGGGGGCTGTTTTTT. Its protein product is CASSLDLGGLFF. Full variable domain (remainder filled in from reference TRBV11-2 and TRBJ2-2): EAGVAQSPRYKIIEKRQSVAFWCNPISGHATLYWYQQILGQGPKLLIQFQNNGVVDDSQLPKDRFSAERLKGVDSTLKIQPAKLEDSAVYLCASSLDLGGLFFGEGSRLTVL.

The chain couples TRBV5-1 to TRBJ2-3, with D perhaps TRBD2 (6 bases). CDR3 length: 15 amino acids. V was trimmed by 0 bases and J by 0 bases, leaving 8 bases between them. Germline V CDR1 and CDR2: SGHRS, YFSETQ. CDR3 coding DNA: TGCGCCAGCAGCTTGGTTGGGGGGAGCACAGATACGCAGTATTTT. It specifies CASSLVGGSTDTQYF.

J is TRBJ1-5 and V is TRBV19; the D gene is possibly TRBD1 (6 bases). Looked up from germline, CDR1 is LNHDA and CDR2 is SQIVND (reference sequence). V lost 1 base to trimming and J lost 7 bases, with 11 bases between them. The length of the CDR3 is 14 residues. CDR3 DNA: TGTGCCAGTAGTATAGGGGTTCAGGGGCAGCCCCAGCATTTT. Its protein product is CASSIGVQGQPQHF.